This T cell receptor (beta chain) was documented in a study of T cells after yellow fever vaccination. The V and J ends lost 3 bases and 5 bases respectively, with 9 bases between them. Germline-derived CDR1 and CDR2 are KGHDR and SFDVKD. The CDR3 consists of 13 residues. Synthesis of TCR cDNA relied on 5'RACE template switching, which attached a universal primer site and UMIs. A single record per CDR3 protein comes from TCRdb applying MiXCR to the 5' RACE reads. Seen here are 240,000 or so distinct CDR3 sequences, 6% to 7.5% observed once, and the top ten hold about 0.9%. This clonotype appeared a few times.

The clonotype originates from a man aged 30-40 years who received the YFV17D yellow fever vaccine. The chain joins TRBV24-1 to TRBJ2-5; TRBD1 might be the D (6 bases). Specimen: CD4+ T cells sorted from PBMCs, collected 15 days after the yellow fever booster vaccination. CDR3 amino acids: CATSDTQGETQYF. Here the CDR3 DNA reads TGTGCCACCAGTGATACGCAGGGGGAGACCCAGTACTTC.